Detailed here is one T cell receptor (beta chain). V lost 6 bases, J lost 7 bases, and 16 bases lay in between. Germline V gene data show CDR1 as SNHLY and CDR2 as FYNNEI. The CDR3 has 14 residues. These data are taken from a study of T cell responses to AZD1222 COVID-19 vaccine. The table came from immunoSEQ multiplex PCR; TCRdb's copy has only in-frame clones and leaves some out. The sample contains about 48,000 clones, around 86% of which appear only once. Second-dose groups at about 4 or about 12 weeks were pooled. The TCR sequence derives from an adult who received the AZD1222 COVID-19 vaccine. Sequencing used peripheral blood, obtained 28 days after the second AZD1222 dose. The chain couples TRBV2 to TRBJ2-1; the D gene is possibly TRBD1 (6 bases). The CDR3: CASSRDTSWNEQFF. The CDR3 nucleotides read TGTGCCAGCAGCCGGGACACCTCATGGAATGAGCAGTTCTTC.